These 20 T cell receptor beta chains share one sample of origin, sequenced in a study of blood T cell repertoires in COVID-19. Sequenced by immunoSEQ multiplex PCR; TCRdb stores in-frame clones only, minus some. The table has 80,000 or so clones, approximately 89% seen once. Sequencing was performed on peripheral blood. All receptors derive from a man aged 45-60 years with acute or convalescent COVID-19.

This chain uses TRBV10-3 with TRBJ1-3; the match to TRBD1 covers 8 bases. Germline lookup yields CDR1 ENHRY and CDR2 SYGVKD. The CDR3 runs to 19 residues. J gave up 0 bases and V 8 bases, and 18 bases lay outside the gene matches. In nucleotides, the CDR3 is TGTGCCATCGGCTACAACTCCGGGACAGGACTACTCTCTGGAAACACCATATATTTT. Translation: CAIGYNSGTGLLSGNTIYF.

The genes are TRBV5-1 and TRBJ1-1; no clear D. Germline CDR1 and CDR2: SGHRS and YFSETQ. V shed 0 bases and J shed 0 bases, with 6 bases lying between them. The CDR3 covers 14 residues. CDR3 residues: CASSLDTMNTEAFF. Written as DNA, the CDR3 is TGCGCCAGCAGCTTGGACACGATGAACACTGAAGCTTTCTTT.

The chain links TRBV19 to TRBJ1-5; the D gene is possibly TRBD1 (5 bases). Trimming cost V 6 bases and J 5 bases, with 11 bases left between them. In germline, CDR1 is LNHDA, CDR2 SQIVND (reference sequence). The CDR3 loop spans 13 amino acids. The CDR3 nucleotides are TGTGCCAGTAGCCAGGGCGGGGATCAGCCCCAGCATTTT. Translating gives CASSQGGDQPQHF.

V is TRBV2 and J is TRBJ1-5; 9 bases fit TRBD1. Germline CDR1 is SNHLY and CDR2 is FYNNEI. V was clipped by 6 bases and J by 6 bases; unmatched bases: 3. The CDR3 spans 13 residues. The CDR3 region has the DNA TGTGCCAGCAGGGAACAGGGGGCTCAGCCCCAGCATTTT. Translating it yields CASREQGAQPQHF.

The genes are TRBV7-8 and TRBJ1-5; 9 bases align to TRBD1. The CDR3 contains 15 residues. CDR1 is SGHVS and CDR2 is FQNEAQ in the germline V gene. Losses at the gene ends were 3 bases for V and 4 bases for J; bases not matched to a gene: 4. The chain's CDR3 is CASSLGQGINQPQHF. The CDR3 DNA is TGTGCCAGCAGCTTGGGACAGGGAATAAATCAGCCCCAGCATTTT.

The CDR3 here is CASSQAAGIYGYTF. In DNA, the CDR3 is TGCGCCAGCAGCCAAGCCGCGGGGATCTATGGCTACACCTTC. The V gene is TRBV4-1, the J gene TRBJ1-2, with unresolved D. V was pared by 1 base and J by 4 bases, with 10 bases between. Germline V gene sequence: CDR1 MGHRA, CDR2 YSYEKL. The CDR3 has 14 residues.

The chain uses TRBV7-9 and TRBJ1-2; the match to TRBD1 covers 7 bases. This CDR3 is 15 amino acids long. The trim removed 5 bases at V and 6 bases at J, leaving 12 bases unmatched. Germline CDR1 and CDR2: SEHNR and FQNEAQ (reference sequence). CDR3: CASSRPRQGFHGYTF. The CDR3 coding sequence is TGTGCCAGCAGCCGCCCCCGACAGGGTTTTCATGGCTACACCTTC.

The V call is TRBV7-2, the J call TRBJ2-7; D possibly corresponds to TRBD2 (6 bases). This CDR3 has 13 residues. The V and J ends lost 5 bases and 0 bases respectively, with 8 bases between them. Germline assignment: CDR1 SGHTA and CDR2 FQGNSA. In nucleotides, the CDR3 is TGTGCCAGCAGCCGCGGGACCTCCTACGAGCAGTACTTC. This translates into CASSRGTSYEQYF.

DNA of the CDR3: TGTGCCACCAGTGACCGACAGGGCCACCAAGAGACCCAGTACTTC. It is translated as CATSDRQGHQETQYF. This rearrangement joins TRBV24-1 to TRBJ2-5, with 7 bases lining up with TRBD1. V trimming: 4 bases; J trimming: 0 bases; junction bases outside the gene matches: 4. Germline V gene data show CDR1 as KGHDR and CDR2 as SFDVKD. The CDR3 extends over 15 amino acids.

The chain is built from TRBV6-5 and TRBJ1-6; 9 bases fit TRBD1. The length of the CDR3 is 14 residues. Trimming removed 6 bases from V and 10 bases from J; junction bases left unmatched: 7. Germline CDR1 and CDR2: MNHEY and SVGAGI. In DNA form, the CDR3 reads TGTGCCAGCAGCCCCGGGACAGGGATCTCACCCCTCCACTTT. Translation gives CASSPGTGISPLHF.

The V and J genes are TRBV5-1 and TRBJ2-7; TRBD1 aligns across 7 bases. The CDR3 consists of 13 residues. After removal of 4 bases from V and 5 bases from J, the junction contained 6 bases not matched to a gene. CDR1 is SGHRS, CDR2 YFSETQ, per germline. CDR3 bases: TGCGCCAGCAGCGAGGGGGCTACAGACGAGCAGTACTTC. Protein: CASSEGATDEQYF.

The V and J genes are TRBV5-1 and TRBJ2-6; D is uncertain. Germline V gives CDR1 SGHRS, CDR2 YFSETQ. Trimming stripped 4 bases from V and 0 bases from J, with 8 bases between. The CDR3 is 15 residues long. CDR3 protein: CASSTSGSGANVLTF. The CDR3 coding sequence is TGCGCCAGCAGCACCTCAGGCTCTGGGGCCAACGTCCTGACTTTC.

This sequence joins TRBV19 and TRBJ2-6; TRBD1 aligns across 7 bases. V lost 7 bases and J lost 3; bases outside the gene matches: 9. CDR1 is LNHDA and CDR2 is SQIVND in the germline V gene (reference sequence). The CDR3 has 16 residues. As DNA, the CDR3 is TGTGCCAGTACCCCTGACAGGGTCAGTGGGGCCAACGTCCTGACTTTC. It codes for CASTPDRVSGANVLTF.

This rearrangement joins TRBV4-1 to TRBJ2-1; 10 bases match TRBD2. Trimming removed 0 bases from V and 8 bases from J; junction bases left unmatched: 4. The germline CDR1 and CDR2 sequences are MGHRA and YSYEKL. This CDR3 is 15 amino acids long. The CDR3 DNA is TGCGCCAGCAGCCAAGAGGCTAGCGGGAGCTATGAGCAGTTCTTC. Translation: CASSQEASGSYEQFF.

V and J are TRBV4-1 and TRBJ2-2; maybe TRBD1 (5 bases). V was shortened by 1 base and J by 0 bases, with 9 bases between the two germline ends. The germline V gene encodes CDR1 MGHRA and CDR2 YSYEKL. The CDR3 runs 16 residues. This CDR3 is CASSQAGRSNTGELFF. CDR3 nucleotide sequence: TGCGCCAGCAGCCAAGCAGGGCGGTCGAACACCGGGGAGCTGTTTTTT.

The V and J genes are TRBV30 and TRBJ1-6, with 9 bases identical to TRBD1. This CDR3 is 13 amino acids long. Germline V gene lookup returns CDR1 GTSNPN and CDR2 SVGIG (reference sequence). V was pared by 5 bases and J by 8 bases, with 4 bases of the junction left unmatched. CDR3 in DNA: TGTGCCTGGCATCGGGACAGGGATTCACCCCTCCACTTT. Translated: CAWHRDRDSPLHF. The full variable domain, in which reference TRBV30 and TRBJ1-6 provide the parts outside the CDR3, is SQTIHQWPATLVQPVGSPLSLECTVEGTSNPNLYWYRQAAGRGLQLLFYSVGIGQISSEVPQNLSASRPQDRQFILSSKKLLLSDSGFYLCAWHRDRDSPLHFGNGTRLTVT.

The chain carries TRBV29-1 and TRBJ2-1; 9 bases fit TRBD1. The V gene end was trimmed by 4 bases and the J gene end by 9 bases; junction bases not matched to a gene: 4. Germline CDR1 is SQVTM and CDR2 is ANQGSEA. The CDR3 has 12 amino acids. The CDR3 protein is CSVGTGDAEQFF. The CDR3 coding sequence is TGCAGCGTTGGGACAGGGGATGCTGAGCAGTTCTTC.

This clone was counted only a few times. The genes are TRBV5-6 and TRBJ2-1; 10 nucleotides line up with TRBD2. V shed 4 bases, J shed 8 bases, and the junction held 12 bases outside the gene matches. This CDR3 is built from 16 residues. Germline assignment: CDR1 SGHDT and CDR2 YYEEEE. CDR3 loop: CASSPISSGRLDEQFF. CDR3 sequence (DNA): TGTGCCAGCAGCCCGATATCTAGCGGGAGATTGGATGAGCAGTTCTTC.

The V and J genes are TRBV4-1 and TRBJ2-4, with 7 bases fitting TRBD1. Per the germline V gene, CDR1 is MGHRA and CDR2 is YSYEKL. The CDR3 contains 14 residues. Trimming cost V 4 bases and J 5 bases; bases outside gene matches: 5. The CDR3 here is CASSPRQGENIQYF. Written as DNA, the CDR3 is TGCGCCAGCAGCCCGCGACAGGGAGAAAACATTCAGTACTTC.

The V call is TRBV7-8, the J call TRBJ2-7; D is undetermined. Trimming took off 1 base at V and 3 bases at J, with 10 bases between the two ends. The CDR3 runs 14 residues. Looked up from germline, CDR1 is SGHVS and CDR2 is FQNEAQ. DNA of the CDR3: TGTGCCAGCAGCTTAGGTTTACAGCACTACGAGCAGTACTTC. Residues: CASSLGLQHYEQYF.